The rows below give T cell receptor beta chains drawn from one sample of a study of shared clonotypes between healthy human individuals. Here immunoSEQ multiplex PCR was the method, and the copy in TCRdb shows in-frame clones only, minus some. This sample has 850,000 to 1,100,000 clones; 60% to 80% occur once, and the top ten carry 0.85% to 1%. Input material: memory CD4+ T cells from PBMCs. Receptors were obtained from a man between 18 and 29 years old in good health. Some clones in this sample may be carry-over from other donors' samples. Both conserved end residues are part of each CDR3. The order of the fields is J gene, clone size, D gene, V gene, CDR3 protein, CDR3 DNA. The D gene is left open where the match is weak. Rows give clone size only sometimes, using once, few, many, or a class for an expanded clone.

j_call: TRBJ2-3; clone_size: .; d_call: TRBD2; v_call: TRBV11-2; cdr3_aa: CASSPAGGTDTQYF; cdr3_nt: TGTGCCAGCAGCCCCGCGGGAGGCACAGATACGCAGTATTTT
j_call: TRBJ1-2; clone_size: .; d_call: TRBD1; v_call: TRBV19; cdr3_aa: CASSRLGQQPYGYTF; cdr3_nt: TGTGCCAGTAGTAGACTGGGACAGCAGCCCTATGGCTACACCTTC
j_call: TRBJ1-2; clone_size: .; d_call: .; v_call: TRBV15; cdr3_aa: CATSTPFPDRYGYTF; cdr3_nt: TGTGCCACCAGCACTCCTTTCCCGGACCGCTATGGCTACACCTTC
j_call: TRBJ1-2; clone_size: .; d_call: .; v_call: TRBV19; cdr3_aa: CASSIGGNYGYTF; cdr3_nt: TGTGCCAGTAGTATTGGCGGAAACTATGGCTACACCTTC
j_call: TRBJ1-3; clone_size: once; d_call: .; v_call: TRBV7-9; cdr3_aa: CASSSTGSSGANTIYF; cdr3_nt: TGTGCCAGCAGCTCAACAGGGAGCTCGGGGGCAAACACCATATATTTT
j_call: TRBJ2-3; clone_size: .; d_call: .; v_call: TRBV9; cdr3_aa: CASSARRTQADTQYF; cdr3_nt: TGTGCCAGCAGCGCCCGGAGGACCCAGGCAGATACGCAGTATTTT
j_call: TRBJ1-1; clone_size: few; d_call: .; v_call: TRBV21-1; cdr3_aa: CASSCSPKAVPAENTEAFF; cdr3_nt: TGTGCCAGCAGCTGTAGCCCTAAAGCGGTACCAGCAGAGAACACTGAAGCTTTCTTT
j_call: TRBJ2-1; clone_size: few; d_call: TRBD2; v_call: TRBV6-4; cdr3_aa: CASSDAGLAGNEQFF; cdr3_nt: TGTGCCAGCAGTGACGCCGGCCTAGCGGGCAATGAGCAGTTCTTC
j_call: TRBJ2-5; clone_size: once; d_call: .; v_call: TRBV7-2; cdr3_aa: CASSITRTGGETQYF; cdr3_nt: TGTGCCAGCAGCATCACCCGGACTGGCGGGGAGACCCAGTACTTC
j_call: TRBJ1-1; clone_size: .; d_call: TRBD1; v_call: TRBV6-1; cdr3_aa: CASTHRQGLATEAFF; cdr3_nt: TGTGCCAGCACCCATAGACAGGGGCTGGCCACTGAAGCTTTCTTT
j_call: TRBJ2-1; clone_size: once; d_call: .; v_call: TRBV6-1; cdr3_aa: CASSEVREKPQNREQFF; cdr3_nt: TGTGCCAGCAGTGAAGTACGGGAGAAACCTCAGAACCGTGAGCAGTTCTTC
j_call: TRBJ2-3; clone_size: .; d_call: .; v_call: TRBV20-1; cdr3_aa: CSAPLADTQYF; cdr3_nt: TGCAGTGCCCCCTTAGCAGATACGCAGTATTTT
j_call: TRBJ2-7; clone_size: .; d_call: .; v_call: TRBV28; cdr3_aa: CASSSTPSVSYGGYEQYF; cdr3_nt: TGTGCCAGCAGTTCTACCCCCTCAGTTTCGTACGGGGGATACGAGCAGTACTTC
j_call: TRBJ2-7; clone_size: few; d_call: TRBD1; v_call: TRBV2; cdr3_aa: CASTQGQGYEQYF; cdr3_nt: TGTGCCAGCACCCAAGGACAGGGTTACGAGCAGTACTTC
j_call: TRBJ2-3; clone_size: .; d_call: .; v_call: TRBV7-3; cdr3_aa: CASSLSEGADADTQYF; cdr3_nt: TGTGCCAGCAGCTTAAGCGAGGGAGCGGACGCAGATACGCAGTATTTT
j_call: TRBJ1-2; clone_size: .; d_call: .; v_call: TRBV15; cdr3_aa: CATSRDRAQTGYGYTF; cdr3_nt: TGTGCCACCAGCAGAGATCGGGCCCAAACGGGGTATGGCTACACCTTC
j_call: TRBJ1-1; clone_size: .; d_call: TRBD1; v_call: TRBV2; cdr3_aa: CASRARQGANTEAFF; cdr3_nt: TGTGCCAGCAGGGCCCGACAGGGTGCCAACACTGAAGCTTTCTTT
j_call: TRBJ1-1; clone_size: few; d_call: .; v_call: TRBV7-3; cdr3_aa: CASSLTTGPNTEAFF; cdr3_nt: TGTGCCAGCAGCTTAACTACAGGACCTAACACTGAAGCTTTCTTT
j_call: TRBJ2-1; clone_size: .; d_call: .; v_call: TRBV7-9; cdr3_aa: CASSVGGNEQFF; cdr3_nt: TGTGCCAGCAGCGTAGGTGGCAATGAGCAGTTCTTC
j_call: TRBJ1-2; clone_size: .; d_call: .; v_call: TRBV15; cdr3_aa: CATSRDRRANGYTF; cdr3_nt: TGTGCCACCAGCAGAGATCGCCGGGCCAATGGCTACACCTTC
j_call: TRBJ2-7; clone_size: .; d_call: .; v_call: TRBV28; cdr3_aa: CASSLGPTYEQYF; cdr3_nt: TGTGCCAGCAGTTTAGGACCAACCTACGAGCAGTACTTC
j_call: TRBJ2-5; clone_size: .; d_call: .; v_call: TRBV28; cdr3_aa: CASSYEALETQYF; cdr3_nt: TGTGCCAGCAGTTATGAGGCTTTGGAGACCCAGTACTTC
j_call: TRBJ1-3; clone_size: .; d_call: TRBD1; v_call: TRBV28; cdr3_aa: CASSFLQGAQGNTIYF; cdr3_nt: TGTGCCAGCAGTTTTCTCCAGGGGGCGCAAGGAAACACCATATATTTT
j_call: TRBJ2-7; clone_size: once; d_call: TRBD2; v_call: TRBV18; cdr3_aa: CASSPTGTRNEQYF; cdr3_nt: TGTGCCAGCTCACCAACCGGGACTAGGAACGAGCAGTACTTC
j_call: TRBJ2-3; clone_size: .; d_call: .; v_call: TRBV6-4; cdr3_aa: CASSVQGNEDTQYF; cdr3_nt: TGTGCCAGCAGTGTCCAGGGGAATGAAGATACGCAGTATTTT
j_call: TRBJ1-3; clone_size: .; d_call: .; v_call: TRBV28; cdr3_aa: CASSLSPGAGNTIYF; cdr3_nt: TGTGCCAGCAGTTTATCTCCAGGGGCTGGAAACACCATATATTTT
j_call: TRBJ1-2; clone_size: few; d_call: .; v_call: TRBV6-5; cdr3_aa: CASSDAGVGYTF; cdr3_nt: TGTGCCAGCAGCGACGCAGGGGTTGGCTACACCTTC
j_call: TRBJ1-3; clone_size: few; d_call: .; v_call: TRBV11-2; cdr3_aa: CASSLGRAISGNTIYF; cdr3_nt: TGTGCCAGCAGCTTGGGACGGGCCATATCTGGAAACACCATATATTTT
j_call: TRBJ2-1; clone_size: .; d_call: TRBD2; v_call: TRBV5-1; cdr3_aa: CASSNGRGNEQFF; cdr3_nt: TGCGCCAGCAGCAACGGGAGGGGCAATGAGCAGTTCTTC
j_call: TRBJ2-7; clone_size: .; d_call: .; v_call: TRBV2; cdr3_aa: CASSGSTYEQYF; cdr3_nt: TGTGCCAGCAGTGGGTCCACCTACGAGCAGTACTTC
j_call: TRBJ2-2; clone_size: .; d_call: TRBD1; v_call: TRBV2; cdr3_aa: CASSRDRVNAGELFF; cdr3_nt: TGTGCCAGCAGTAGGGACAGGGTTAATGCCGGGGAGCTGTTTTTT
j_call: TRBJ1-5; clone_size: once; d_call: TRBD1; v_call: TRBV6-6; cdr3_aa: CASSRKTGYNQPQHF; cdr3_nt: TGTGCCAGCAGCCGTAAGACAGGGTACAATCAGCCCCAGCATTTT
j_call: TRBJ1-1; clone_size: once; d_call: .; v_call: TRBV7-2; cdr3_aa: CASSSTEGKTEAFF; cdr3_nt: TGTGCCAGCAGCTCGACAGAGGGGAAGACTGAAGCTTTCTTT
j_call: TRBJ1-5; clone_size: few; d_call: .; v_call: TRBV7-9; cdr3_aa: CASSLAGDNSNQPQHF; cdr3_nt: TGTGCCAGCAGCTTAGCGGGCGATAATAGCAATCAGCCCCAGCATTTT
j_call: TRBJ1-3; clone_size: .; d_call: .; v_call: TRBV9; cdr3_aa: CASSVVAQLSGNTIYF; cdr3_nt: TGTGCCAGCAGCGTAGTGGCCCAGCTCTCTGGAAACACCATATATTTT
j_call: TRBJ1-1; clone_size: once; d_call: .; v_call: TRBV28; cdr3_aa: CASSSLNRRSVEAFF; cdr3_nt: TGTGCCAGCAGTTCCCTTAACCGGAGATCCGTTGAAGCTTTCTTT
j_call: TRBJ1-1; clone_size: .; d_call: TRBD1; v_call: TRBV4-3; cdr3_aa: CASSQVGSDRGSEAFF; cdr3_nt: TGCGCCAGCAGCCAAGTTGGGTCTGACAGGGGGTCTGAAGCTTTCTTT
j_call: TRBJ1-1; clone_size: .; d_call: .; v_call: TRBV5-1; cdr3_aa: CASSRGPTGTQGTEAFF; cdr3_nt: TGCGCCAGCAGCCGGGGGCCGACGGGAACCCAGGGTACTGAAGCTTTCTTT
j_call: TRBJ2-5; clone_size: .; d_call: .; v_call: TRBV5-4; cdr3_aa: CASSSLGTGTGETQYF; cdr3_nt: TGTGCCAGCAGCTCGCTTGGGACGGGTACTGGAGAGACCCAGTACTTC
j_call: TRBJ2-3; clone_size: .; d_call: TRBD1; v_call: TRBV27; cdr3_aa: CASSLTGASLSDF; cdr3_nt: TGTGCCAGCAGTTTAACAGGGGCGTCTCTCAGCGATTTT
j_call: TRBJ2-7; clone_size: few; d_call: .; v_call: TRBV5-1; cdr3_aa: CASSRLGAKDEQYF; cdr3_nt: TGCGCCAGCAGCAGACTGGGGGCTAAAGACGAGCAGTACTTC